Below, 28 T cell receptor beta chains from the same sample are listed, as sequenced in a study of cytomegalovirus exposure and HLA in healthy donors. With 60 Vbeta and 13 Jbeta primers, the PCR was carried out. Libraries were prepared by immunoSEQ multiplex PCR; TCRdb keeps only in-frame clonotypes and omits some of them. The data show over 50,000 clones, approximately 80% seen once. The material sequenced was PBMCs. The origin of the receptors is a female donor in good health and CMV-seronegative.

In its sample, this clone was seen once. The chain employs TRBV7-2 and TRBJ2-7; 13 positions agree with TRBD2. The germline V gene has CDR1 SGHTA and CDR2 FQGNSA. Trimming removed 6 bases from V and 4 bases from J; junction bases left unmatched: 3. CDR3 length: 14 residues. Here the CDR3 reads CASSPTSGRYEQYF. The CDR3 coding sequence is TGTGCCAGCAGTCCGACTAGCGGGAGGTACGAGCAGTACTTC.

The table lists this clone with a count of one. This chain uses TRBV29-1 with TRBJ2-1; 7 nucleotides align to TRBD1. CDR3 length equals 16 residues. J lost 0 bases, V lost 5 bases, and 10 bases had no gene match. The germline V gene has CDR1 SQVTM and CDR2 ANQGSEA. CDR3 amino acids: CSVKGAMRSSYNEQFF. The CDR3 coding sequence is TGCAGCGTTAAGGGGGCTATGCGATCCTCCTACAATGAGCAGTTCTTC.

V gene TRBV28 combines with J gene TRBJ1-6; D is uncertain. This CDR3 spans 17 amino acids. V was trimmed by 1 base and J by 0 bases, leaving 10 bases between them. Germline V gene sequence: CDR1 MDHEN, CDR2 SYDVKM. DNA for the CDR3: TGTGCCAGCAGTTTATTGGGTAGCTTCTCCTATAATTCACCCCTCCACTTT. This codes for CASSLLGSFSYNSPLHF.

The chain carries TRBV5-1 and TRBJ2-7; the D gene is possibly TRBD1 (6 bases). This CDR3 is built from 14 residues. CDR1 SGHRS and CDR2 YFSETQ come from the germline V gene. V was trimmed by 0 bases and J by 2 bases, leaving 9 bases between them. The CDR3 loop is CASSLGTAAYEQYF. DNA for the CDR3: TGCGCCAGCAGCTTGGGGACAGCCGCCTACGAGCAGTACTTC.

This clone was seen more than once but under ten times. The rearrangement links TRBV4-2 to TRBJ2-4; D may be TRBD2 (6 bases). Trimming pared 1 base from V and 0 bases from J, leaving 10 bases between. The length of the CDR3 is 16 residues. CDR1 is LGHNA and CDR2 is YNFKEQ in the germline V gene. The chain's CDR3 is CASSQAGLRAKNIQYF. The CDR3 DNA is TGTGCCAGCAGCCAAGCGGGACTCCGAGCCAAAAACATTCAGTACTTC.

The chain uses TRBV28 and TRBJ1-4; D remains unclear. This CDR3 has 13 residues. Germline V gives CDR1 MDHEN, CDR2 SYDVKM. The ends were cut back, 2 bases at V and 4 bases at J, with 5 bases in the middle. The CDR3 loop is CASSLIGNEKLFF. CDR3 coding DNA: TGTGCCAGCAGTTTAATCGGTAATGAAAAACTGTTTTTT.

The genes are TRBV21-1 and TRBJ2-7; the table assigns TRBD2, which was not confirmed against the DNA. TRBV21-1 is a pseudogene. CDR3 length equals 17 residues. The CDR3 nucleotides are TGTGCCAGCAGCAAAGGGGCCCCGGGGGGAGGGCACCACGAGCAGTACTTC. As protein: CASSKGAPGGGHHEQYF.

CDR3: CASSPSGGSGYTF. DNA for the CDR3: TGTGCCAGCTCACCCTCAGGGGGGAGCGGCTACACCTTC. The chain is built from TRBV18 and TRBJ1-2, with 7 bases lining up with TRBD1. CDR3 length equals 13 residues. With V trimmed by 3 bases and J by 8 bases, 6 bases remained unmatched. CDR1 is KGHSH, CDR2 LQKENI, per germline.

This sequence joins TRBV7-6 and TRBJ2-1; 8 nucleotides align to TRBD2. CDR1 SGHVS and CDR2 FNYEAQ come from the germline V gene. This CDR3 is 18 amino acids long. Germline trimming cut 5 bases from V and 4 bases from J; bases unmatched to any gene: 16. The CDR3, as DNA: TGTGCCAGCAGCGCGCTCCCATCCTGGGGACTAGTATACAATGAGCAGTTCTTC. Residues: CASSALPSWGLVYNEQFF.

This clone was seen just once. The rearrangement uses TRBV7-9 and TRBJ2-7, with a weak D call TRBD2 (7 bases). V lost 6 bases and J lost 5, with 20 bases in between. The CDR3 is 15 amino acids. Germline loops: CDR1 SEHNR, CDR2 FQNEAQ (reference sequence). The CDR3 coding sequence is TGTGCCAGCAGGGGTCTCGGGGGGCGAAAAAACGAGCAGTACTTC. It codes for CASRGLGGRKNEQYF.

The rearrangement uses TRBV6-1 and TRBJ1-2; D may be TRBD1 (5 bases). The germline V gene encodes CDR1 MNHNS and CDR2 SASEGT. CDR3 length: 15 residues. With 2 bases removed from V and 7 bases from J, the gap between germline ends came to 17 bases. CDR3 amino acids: CASSETAQGRGGYTF. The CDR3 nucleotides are TGTGCCAGCAGTGAAACAGCTCAGGGTAGAGGTGGCTACACCTTC.

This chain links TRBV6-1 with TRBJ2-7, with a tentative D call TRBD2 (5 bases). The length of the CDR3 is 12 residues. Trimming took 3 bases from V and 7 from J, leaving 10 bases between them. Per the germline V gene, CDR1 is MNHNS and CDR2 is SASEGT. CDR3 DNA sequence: TGTGCCAGCAGTGAGCCCCGGAGGGAGCAGTACTTC. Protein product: CASSEPRREQYF.

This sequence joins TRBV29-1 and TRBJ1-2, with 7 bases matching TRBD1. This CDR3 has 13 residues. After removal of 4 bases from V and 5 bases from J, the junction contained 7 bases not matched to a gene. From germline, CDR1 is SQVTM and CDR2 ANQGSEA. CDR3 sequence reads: CSVAATGWYGYTF. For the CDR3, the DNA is TGCAGCGTTGCCGCGACAGGGTGGTATGGCTACACCTTC.

Here the CDR3 DNA reads TGTGCCAGCAGTCCTACCGGGACAGCTAACACTGAAGCTTTCTTT. It codes for CASSPTGTANTEAFF. The rearrangement joins TRBV6-6 to TRBJ1-1, with TRBD1 matching 7 bases. The CDR3 loop spans 15 amino acids. The junction had 8 bases not matched to a gene; V was cut back by 5 bases and J by 2 bases. The germline CDR1 and CDR2 sequences are MNHNY and SVGAGI (reference sequence).

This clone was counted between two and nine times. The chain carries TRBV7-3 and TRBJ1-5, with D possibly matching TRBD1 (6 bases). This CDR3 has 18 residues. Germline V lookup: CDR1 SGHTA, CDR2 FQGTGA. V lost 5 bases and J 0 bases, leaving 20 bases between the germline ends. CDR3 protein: CASSSPYRAKYSNQPQHF. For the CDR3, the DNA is TGTGCCAGCAGCAGCCCGTACAGGGCGAAATATAGCAATCAGCCCCAGCATTTT.

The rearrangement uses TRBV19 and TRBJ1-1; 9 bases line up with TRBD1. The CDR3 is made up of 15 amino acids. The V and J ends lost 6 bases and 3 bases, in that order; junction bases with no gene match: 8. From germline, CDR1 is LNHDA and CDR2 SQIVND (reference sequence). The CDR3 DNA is TGTGCCAGTAGCCCTCCGGGACAGGGATACACTGAAGCTTTCTTT. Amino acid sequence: CASSPPGQGYTEAFF.

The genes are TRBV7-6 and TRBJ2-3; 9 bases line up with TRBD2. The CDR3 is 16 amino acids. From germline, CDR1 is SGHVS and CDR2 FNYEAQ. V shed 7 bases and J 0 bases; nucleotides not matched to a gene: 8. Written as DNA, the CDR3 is TGTGCCAGCACCGTAACTAGCGGGTTTAGCACAGATACGCAGTATTTT. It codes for CASTVTSGFSTDTQYF.

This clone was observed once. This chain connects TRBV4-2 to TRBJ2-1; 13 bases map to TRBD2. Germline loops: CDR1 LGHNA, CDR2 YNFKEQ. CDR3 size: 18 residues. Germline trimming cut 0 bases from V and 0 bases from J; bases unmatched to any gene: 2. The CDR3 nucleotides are TGTGCCAGCAGCCAAGAACTAGCGGGGGGGAGCTCCTACAATGAGCAGTTCTTC. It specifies CASSQELAGGSSYNEQFF.

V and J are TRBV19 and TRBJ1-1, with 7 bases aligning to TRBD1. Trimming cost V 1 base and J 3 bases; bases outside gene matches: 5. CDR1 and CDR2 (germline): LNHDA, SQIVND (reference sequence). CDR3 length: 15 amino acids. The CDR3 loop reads CASSIARDSHTEAFF. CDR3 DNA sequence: TGTGCCAGTAGTATAGCCCGGGACAGCCACACTGAAGCTTTCTTT.

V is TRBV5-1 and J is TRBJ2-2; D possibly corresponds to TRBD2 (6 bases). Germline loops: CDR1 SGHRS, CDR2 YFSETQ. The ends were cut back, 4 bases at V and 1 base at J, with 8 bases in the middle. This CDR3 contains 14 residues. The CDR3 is CASSPGGNTGELFF. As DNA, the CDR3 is TGCGCCAGCAGCCCCGGGGGGAACACCGGGGAGCTGTTTTTT. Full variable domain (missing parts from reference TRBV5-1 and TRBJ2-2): KAGVTQTPRYLIKTRGQQVTLSCSPISGHRSVSWYQQTPGQGLQFLFEYFSETQRNKGNFPGRFSGRQFSNSRSEMNVSTLELGDSALYLCASSPGGNTGELFFGEGSRLTVL.

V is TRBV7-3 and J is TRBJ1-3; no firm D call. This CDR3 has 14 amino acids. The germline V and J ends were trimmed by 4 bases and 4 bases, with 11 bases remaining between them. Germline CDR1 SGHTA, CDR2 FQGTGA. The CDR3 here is CASSSQAMGNTIYF. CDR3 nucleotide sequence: TGTGCCAGCAGCTCCCAAGCTATGGGAAACACCATATATTTT.

This CDR3 is CASSFRGLGNQPQHF. The CDR3, as DNA: TGTGCCAGCAGTTTTCGGGGGTTGGGCAATCAGCCCCAGCATTTT. V is TRBV28 and J is TRBJ1-5, with D perhaps matching TRBD1 (5 bases). Germline V gene data show CDR1 as MDHEN and CDR2 as SYDVKM. CDR3 size: 15 residues. The ends were cut back, 3 bases at V and 2 bases at J, with 11 bases in the middle.

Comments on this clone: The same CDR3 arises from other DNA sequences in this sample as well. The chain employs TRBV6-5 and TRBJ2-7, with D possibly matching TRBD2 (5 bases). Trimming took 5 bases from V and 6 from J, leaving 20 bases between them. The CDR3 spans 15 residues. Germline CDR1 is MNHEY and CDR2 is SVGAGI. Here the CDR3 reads CASSPFRTGLSEQYF. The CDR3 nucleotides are TGTGCCAGCAGTCCCTTTAGGACGGGGTTAAGCGAGCAGTACTTC.

The CDR3 region is CASSPGAYEQYF. In DNA, the CDR3 is TGTGCCAGCTCACCGGGGGCCTACGAGCAGTACTTC. The chain is built from TRBV18 and TRBJ2-5; D assignment may be TRBD1 or TRBD2 (5 bases each). The J call is in doubt because the DNA end fits TRBJ2-7 better. The CDR3 totals 12 residues. Germline loops: CDR1 KGHSH, CDR2 LQKENI.

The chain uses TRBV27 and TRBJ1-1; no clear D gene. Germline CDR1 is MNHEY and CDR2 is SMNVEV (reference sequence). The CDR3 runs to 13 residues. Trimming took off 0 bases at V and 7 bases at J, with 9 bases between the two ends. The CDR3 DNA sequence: TGTGCCAGCAGTTTATCGCTACGAAGTGAAGCTTTCTTT. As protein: CASSLSLRSEAFF.

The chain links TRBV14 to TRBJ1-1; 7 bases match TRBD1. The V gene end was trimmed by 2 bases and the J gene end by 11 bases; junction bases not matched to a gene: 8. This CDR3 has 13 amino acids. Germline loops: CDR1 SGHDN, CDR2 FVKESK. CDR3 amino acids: CASSQTGQPGAFF. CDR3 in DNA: TGTGCCAGCAGCCAAACGGGACAGCCCGGGGCTTTCTTT.

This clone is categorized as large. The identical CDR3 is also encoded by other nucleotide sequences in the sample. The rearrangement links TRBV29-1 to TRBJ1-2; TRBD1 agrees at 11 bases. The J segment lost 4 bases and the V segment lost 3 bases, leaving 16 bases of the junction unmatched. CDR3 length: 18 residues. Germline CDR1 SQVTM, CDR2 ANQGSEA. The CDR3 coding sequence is TGCAGCGTTGAGGGGTTAATCCGGACAGGGGGCGCAGGCTATGGCTACACCTTC. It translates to CSVEGLIRTGGAGYGYTF.

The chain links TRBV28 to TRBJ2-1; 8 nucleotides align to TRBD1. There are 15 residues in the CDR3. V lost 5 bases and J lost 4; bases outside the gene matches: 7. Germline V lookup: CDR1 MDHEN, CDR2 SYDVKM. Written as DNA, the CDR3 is TGTGCCAGCAGTCCCGACAGGGGTCTATACAATGAGCAGTTCTTC. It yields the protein CASSPDRGLYNEQFF.